The next 26 T cell receptor beta chains were all read from a single sample in a study of T-cell reconstitution after alpha-beta-depleted transplantation in children. Construction of the TCRbeta library involved unique molecular identifiers. TCRdb independently ran MiXCR on the PCR reads; one entry per CDR3 protein. The sample lists approximately 980,000 distinct CDR3 sequences, 25% to 35% occurring once. The sequences come from PBMCs, mostly from graft donor cells, collected 360 days after TCRalphabeta/CD19-depleted stem cell transplant. Source of these receptors: a boy younger than two who had a stem cell transplant for SCID, so the T cells may come from the graft donor.

The chain combines TRBV20-1 with TRBJ2-7, with 9 bases aligning to TRBD2. Germline V gene lookup returns CDR1 DFQATT and CDR2 SNEGSKA (reference sequence). The CDR3 loop spans 13 amino acids. CDR3 sequence reads: CKVAGGYSYEQYF. In DNA form, the CDR3 reads TGCAAGGTGGCGGGGGGGTACTCCTACGAGCAGTACTTC.

This chain joins TRBV25-1 and TRBJ2-2, with no clear D. The ends were cut back, 11 bases at V and 6 bases at J, with 16 bases in the middle. Germline V gene data show CDR1 as MGHDK and CDR2 as SYGVNS. The length of the CDR3 is 13 residues. CDR3 residues: CAAKPHEAGELFF. The DNA of the CDR3 is TGTGCCGCAAAACCCCATGAGGCCGGGGAGCTGTTTTTT.

The chain is built from TRBV12-3 or TRBV12-4 and TRBJ2-1, with TRBD1 matching over 8 bases. The ends lost 7 bases at V and 6 bases at J; junction bases unmatched: 11. This CDR3 spans 15 amino acids. CDR3 residues: CASILDREAGNEQFF. CDR3 coding DNA: TGTGCCAGCATCCTGGACAGGGAAGCCGGCAATGAGCAGTTCTTC.

This chain connects TRBV24-1 to TRBJ2-1; D remains ambiguous. The V gene lost 3 bases and the J gene lost 2 bases, with 7 bases spanning the gap. This CDR3 spans 14 amino acids. Germline CDR1 reads KGHDR; CDR2 reads SFDVKD. The CDR3 protein is CATSDPPPYNEQFF. CDR3 DNA: TGTGCCACCAGTGATCCACCCCCCTACAATGAGCAGTTCTTC.

V gene TRBV10-3 combines with J gene TRBJ1-2; D is unclear. Trimming took 0 bases from V and 2 from J, leaving 10 bases between them. Per the germline V gene, CDR1 is ENHRY and CDR2 is SYGVKD. The CDR3 runs to 15 residues. The CDR3 bases are TGTGCCATCAGTGAGTCGGAGGGTTGGAACTATGGCTACACCTTC. Translating it yields CAISESEGWNYGYTF.

The rearrangement uses TRBV19 and TRBJ1-6; D not certain. Germline CDR1 is LNHDA and CDR2 is SQIVND (reference sequence). The CDR3 is 13 residues long. V was trimmed by 8 bases and J by 8 bases, leaving 13 bases between them. The CDR3 DNA reads TGTGCCAGTTCCGGACGGTGGGATTCACCCCTCCACTTT. Translation gives CASSGRWDSPLHF. The whole variable domain, remainder taken from reference TRBV19 and TRBJ1-6, is DGGITQSPKYLFRKEGQNVTLSCEQNLNHDAMYWYRQDPGQGLRLIYYSQIVNDFQKGDIAEGYSVSREKKESFPLTVTSAQKNPTAFYLCASSGRWDSPLHFGNGTRLTVT.

In its sample, this clonotype was seen a few times. The chain combines TRBV20-1 with TRBJ2-1, with TRBD2 as a possible D gene (6 bases). Germline loops: CDR1 DFQATT, CDR2 SNEGSKA (reference sequence). Trimming shortened V by 1 base and J by 3 bases, and 16 bases separated the two germline ends. This CDR3 comprises 16 residues. The CDR3 coding sequence is TGCAGTGCTAGAGTCGGCCTAGCGAATAACTACAATGAGCAGTTCTTC. It codes for CSARVGLANNYNEQFF.

The CDR3, as DNA: TGTGCCAGCAGCTTAGACGTGAGTTTCTACGAGCAGTACTTC. Translated: CASSLDVSFYEQYF. This chain links TRBV7-9 with TRBJ2-7; D unclear. CDR1 and CDR2 from the germline V gene are SEHNR and FQNEAQ (reference sequence). The V gene lost 1 base and the J gene lost 3 bases, with 10 bases spanning the gap. The length of the CDR3 is 14 residues.

This clonotype was counted only a few times. The genes are TRBV29-1 and TRBJ2-2; no definite D call. The V gene's germline CDR1 is SQVTM and CDR2 ANQGSEA. The CDR3 runs to 15 residues. V was shortened by 1 base and J by 0 bases, with 9 bases between the two germline ends. The CDR3 sequence is CSVEGAETNTGELFF. CDR3 coding DNA: TGCAGCGTTGAAGGGGCCGAAACGAACACCGGGGAGCTGTTTTTT.

This clonotype showed up just a few times. V gene TRBV6-5 combines with J gene TRBJ2-2, with D possibly matching TRBD2 (6 bases). The germline gives CDR1 MNHEY, CDR2 SVGAGI. V lost 0 bases and J 0 bases, leaving 11 bases between the germline ends. This CDR3 is built from 17 residues. DNA for the CDR3: TGTGCCAGCAGTTACTCGCCTAGCGTTGCGAACACCGGGGAGCTGTTTTTT. It specifies CASSYSPSVANTGELFF.

The gene calls are TRBV2 and TRBJ1-1; D unresolved. The CDR3 is 12 residues long. CDR1 and CDR2 from the germline V gene are SNHLY and FYNNEI. The V end lost 6 bases, the J end lost 6 bases, and 11 bases lay between the germline ends. The CDR3 here is CASRDLGAEAFF. DNA for the CDR3: TGTGCCAGCAGGGACCTAGGCGCTGAAGCTTTCTTT.

This clonotype was seen a few times. The chain joins TRBV3-1 to TRBJ1-2; D perhaps matches TRBD1 (6 bases). The CDR3 runs 15 residues. V was pared by 3 bases and J by 5 bases, with 16 bases between. Germline V CDR1 and CDR2: LGHDT, YNNKEL (reference sequence). The CDR3 sequence is CASSQRRQARYGYTF. The CDR3 DNA reads as TGTGCCAGCAGCCAGAGGAGACAGGCTCGATATGGCTACACCTTC.

Only a few counts were recorded for this clonotype. This chain connects TRBV5-1 to TRBJ2-3, with D possibly being TRBD2 (5 bases). Germline assignment: CDR1 SGHRS and CDR2 YFSETQ. Trimming shortened V by 2 bases and J by 0 bases, and 10 bases separated the two germline ends. CDR3 length: 15 residues. CDR3: CASSLIGISTDTQYF. CDR3 nucleotides: TGCGCCAGCAGCTTAATCGGGATAAGCACAGATACGCAGTATTTT.

This clonotype was detected only a few times. The chain carries TRBV10-3 and TRBJ2-7, with TRBD1 matching 7 bases. Germline V gives CDR1 ENHRY, CDR2 SYGVKD. Unmatched junction bases numbered 3, after V lost 4 bases and J lost 6 bases. CDR3 length: 12 residues. CDR3 nucleotide sequence: TGTGCCATCAGTGCTAACAGGGGCGAGCAGTACTTC. It codes for CAISANRGEQYF.

This clonotype has only a few counts. The chain has TRBV28 and TRBJ2-1; TRBD2 might be the D (5 bases). Trimming removed 7 bases at V and 8 bases at J, with 21 bases between. CDR3 length: 15 residues. Germline CDR1 reads MDHEN; CDR2 reads SYDVKM. The CDR3 DNA follows: TGTGCCAGCAACATAAGGGCCCGGGGAAGGGATGAGCAGTTCTTC. Its translation is CASNIRARGRDEQFF.

The chain employs TRBV12-3 or TRBV12-4 and TRBJ2-5; D not resolved. CDR3 size: 13 residues. Trimming cost V 5 bases and J 3 bases, with 10 bases left between them. The CDR3 protein is CASSTWTEETQYF. Here the CDR3 DNA reads TGTGCCAGCAGTACCTGGACGGAAGAGACCCAGTACTTC.

This chain uses TRBV6-2 or TRBV6-3 with TRBJ2-5; D assignment may be TRBD1 or TRBD2 (5 bases each). This CDR3 has 14 residues. Trimming pared 0 bases from V and 7 bases from J, leaving 12 bases between. CDR1 MNHEY and CDR2 SVGEGT come from the germline V gene. The CDR3 loop reads CASSYSTTGGTQYF. DNA of the CDR3: TGTGCCAGCAGTTACTCGACCACAGGAGGGACCCAGTACTTC.

This clonotype showed up just a few times. The chain links TRBV5-1 to TRBJ2-4; D gene uncertain. V was clipped by 0 bases and J by 3 bases, with 10 bases between them. Per the germline V gene, CDR1 is SGHRS and CDR2 is YFSETQ. The CDR3 is made up of 15 amino acids. The CDR3 DNA is TGCGCCAGCAGCTTGGACTCCCCCGGCAAAAACATTCAGTACTTC. Its protein product is CASSLDSPGKNIQYF. The full variable domain, completed using reference TRBV5-1 and TRBJ2-4, is KAGVTQTPRYLIKTRGQQVTLSCSPISGHRSVSWYQQTPGQGLQFLFEYFSETQRNKGNFPGRFSGRQFSNSRSEMNVSTLELGDSALYLCASSLDSPGKNIQYFGAGTRLSVL.

This chain connects TRBV7-3 to TRBJ2-1, with D maybe TRBD2 (7 bases). Germline lookup yields CDR1 SGHTA and CDR2 FQGTGA. Trimming took 4 bases from V and 0 from J, leaving 13 bases between them. The CDR3 length is 16 residues. CDR3 coding DNA: TGTGCCAGCAGCTCCAATCGGGGGGCCTCCTACAATGAGCAGTTCTTC. As protein: CASSSNRGASYNEQFF.

V and J are TRBV10-3 and TRBJ2-3, with 8 bases fitting TRBD1. V was pared by 6 bases and J by 3 bases, with 2 bases of the junction left unmatched. CDR3 length equals 13 residues. CDR1 ENHRY and CDR2 SYGVKD come from the germline V gene. The chain's CDR3 is CAIRRDRTDTQYF. The CDR3 DNA reads as TGTGCCATCAGGAGGGACAGGACAGATACGCAGTATTTT.

The V call is TRBV5-1, the J call TRBJ2-5, with D possibly being TRBD1 or TRBD2 (5 bases each). V gave up 6 bases and J gave up 0 bases, with 12 bases separating them. Germline loops: CDR1 SGHRS, CDR2 YFSETQ. The CDR3 has 14 amino acids. For the CDR3, the DNA is TGCGCCAGCACCTGGGACCACTACCAAGAGACCCAGTACTTC. Its protein is CASTWDHYQETQYF.

J is TRBJ2-1 and V is TRBV20-1, with TRBD2 matching 8 bases. Germline CDR1 DFQATT, CDR2 SNEGSKA (reference sequence). Trimming removed 6 bases from V and 4 bases from J; junction bases left unmatched: 8. The CDR3 has 14 residues. CDR3: CSARRLAGYNEQFF. The CDR3 DNA is TGCAGTGCCCGAAGGCTAGCGGGTTACAATGAGCAGTTCTTC.

A word on this clonotype: The junction shows a germline mismatch at one end, possibly a read error. CDR3 loop: CSPRVGLAGRGEQYF. CDR3 DNA sequence: TGCAGTCCTAGAGTAGGACTAGCGGGGAGGGGAGAGCAGTACTTC. This chain joins TRBV20-1 and TRBJ2-7; 12 bases align to TRBD2. From germline, CDR1 is DFQATT and CDR2 SNEGSKA (reference sequence). The CDR3 is made up of 15 amino acids.

This chain joins TRBV20-1 and TRBJ2-1; 9 bases are a match to TRBD2. Germline assignment: CDR1 DFQATT and CDR2 SNEGSKA (reference sequence). The CDR3 is 20 amino acids. J lost 2 bases, V lost 5 bases, and 22 bases had no gene match. This CDR3 reads CSAYPQSLAGFLNPYNEQFF. The CDR3 region has the DNA TGCAGTGCTTACCCCCAATCTCTAGCGGGGTTCTTGAATCCCTACAATGAGCAGTTCTTC.

The CDR3 DNA sequence: TGTGCCAGCAGCGTAGGAGGGTATTCTAATTACGAGCAGTACTTC. Translation: CASSVGGYSNYEQYF. J is TRBJ2-7 and V is TRBV9, with D tentatively TRBD2 (5 bases). The CDR3 consists of 15 residues. Germline CDR1 SGDLS, CDR2 YYNGEE. V was pared by 0 bases and J by 4 bases, with 14 bases between.

This clonotype was seen a few times. This chain links TRBV12-3 or TRBV12-4 with TRBJ2-1, with 7 bases lining up with TRBD1. The length of the CDR3 is 16 residues. Unmatched junction bases numbered 14, after V lost 3 bases and J lost 9 bases. The CDR3 coding sequence is TGTGCCAGCAGTTTTTTTGTGGGTAACAGGGGTTCTGAGCAGTTCTTC. It encodes CASSFFVGNRGSEQFF.